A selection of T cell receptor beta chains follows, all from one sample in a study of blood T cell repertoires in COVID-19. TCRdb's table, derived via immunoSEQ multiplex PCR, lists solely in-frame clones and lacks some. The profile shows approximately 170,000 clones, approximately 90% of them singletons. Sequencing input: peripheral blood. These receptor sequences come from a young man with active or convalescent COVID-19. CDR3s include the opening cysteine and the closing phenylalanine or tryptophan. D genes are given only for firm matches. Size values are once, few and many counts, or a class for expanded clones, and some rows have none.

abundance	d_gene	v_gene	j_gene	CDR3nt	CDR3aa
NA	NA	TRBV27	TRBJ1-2	TGTGCCAGCAGTTTATCCCGGGATTCCCTCCGGGGGTATGGCTACACCTTC	CASSLSRDSLRGYGYTF
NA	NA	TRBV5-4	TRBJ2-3	TGTGCCAGCAGCTTGAATAGCAGGGGGGTCACAGATACGCAGTATTTT	CASSLNSRGVTDTQYF
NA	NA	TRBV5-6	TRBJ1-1	TGTGCCAGCAGCTTGAACCGGGGGACGGGAACTGAAGCTTTCTTT	CASSLNRGTGTEAFF
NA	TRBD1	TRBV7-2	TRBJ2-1	TGTGCCAGCAGCTTCAGGACAGGTGGGAATGAGCAGTTCTTC	CASSFRTGGNEQFF
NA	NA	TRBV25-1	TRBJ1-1	TGTGCCAGCAGTGAAATGGGCAGTTTCGAAACTGAAGCTTTCTTT	CASSEMGSFETEAFF
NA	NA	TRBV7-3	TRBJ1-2	TGTGCCAGCAGCTTAATGGTAGTCAGGTGCCGGTCTAACTATGGCTACACCTTC	CASSLMVVRCRSNYGYTF
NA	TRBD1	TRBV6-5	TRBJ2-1	TGTGCCAGCAGTTACGACGTCAGGGGGCGCTACAATGAGCAGTTCTTC	CASSYDVRGRYNEQFF
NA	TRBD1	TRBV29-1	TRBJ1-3	TGCAGCGTTGAGCTGCCGGGACAGGGGATTTTTGGAAACACCATATATTTT	CSVELPGQGIFGNTIYF
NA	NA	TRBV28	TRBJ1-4	TGTGCCAGCAGGGATGGGACATATTTTACGTATAATGAAAAACTGTTTTTT	CASRDGTYFTYNEKLFF
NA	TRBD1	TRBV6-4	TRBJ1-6	TGTGCCAGCAGTCCGGGACAGGGCCCCAATTCACCCCTCCACTTT	CASSPGQGPNSPLHF
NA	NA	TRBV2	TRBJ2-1	TGTGCCAGCAGGCTGCAGGGTAAAGGAACCTACAATGAGCAGTTCTTC	CASRLQGKGTYNEQFF
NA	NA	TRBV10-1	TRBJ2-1	TGCGCCAGCAGTGTGGGGGCGTCAGGTCATTTGGATGAGCAGTTCTTC	CASSVGASGHLDEQFF
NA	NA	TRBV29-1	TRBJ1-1	TGCAGCCACAGGAACACTGAAGCTTTCTTT	CSHRNTEAFF
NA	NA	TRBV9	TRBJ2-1	TGTGCCAGCAGCGCCGACGCGGGACTTGGGGTTTCTGAGCAGTTCTTC	CASSADAGLGVSEQFF
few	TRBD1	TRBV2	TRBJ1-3	TGTGCCAGCAGTGAGGAGACAGGGGGGTACTCTGGAAACACCATATATTTT	CASSEETGGYSGNTIYF
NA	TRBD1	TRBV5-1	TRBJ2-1	TGCGCCAGCAGCAAACCCCAGGGGGCCTCCAATGAGCAGTTCTTC	CASSKPQGASNEQFF
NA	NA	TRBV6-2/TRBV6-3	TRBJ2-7	TGTGCCAGCAGTTACATGGGGCACAACGAGCAGTACTTC	CASSYMGHNEQYF
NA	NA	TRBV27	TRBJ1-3	TGTGCCAGCAGTCCCGACAGTAGCTCTGGAAACACCATATATTTT	CASSPDSSSGNTIYF
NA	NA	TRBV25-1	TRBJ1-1	TGTGCCAGCAGGGACAGAGCGGCTGAAGCTTTCTTT	CASRDRAAEAFF
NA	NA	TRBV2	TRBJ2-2	TGTGCCAGCAGTGAAACTAGTTCGACCACCGGGGAGCTGTTTTTT	CASSETSSTTGELFF
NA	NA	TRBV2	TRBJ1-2	TGTGCCAGCACCTTGAATTCTGCGGGGGTAAGATATGGCTACACCTTC	CASTLNSAGVRYGYTF
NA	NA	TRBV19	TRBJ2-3	TGTGCCAGTAGTATTTCCGCCCGGGGTACGCAGTATTTT	CASSISARGTQYF
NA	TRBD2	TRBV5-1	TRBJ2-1	TGCGCCAGCAGCTTGGACCTAGCGGGAGGGTACAATGAGCAGTTCTTC	CASSLDLAGGYNEQFF
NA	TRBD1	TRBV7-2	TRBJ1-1	TGTGCCAGCAGCTTGAGGGAATGGCCAGGGGGACTCTTGCAACTTTTCTTT	CASSLREWPGGLLQLFF
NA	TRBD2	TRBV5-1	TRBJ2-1	TGCGCCAGCAGCCCCTCCGGGACTAGGGGTTACAATGAGCAGTTCTTC	CASSPSGTRGYNEQFF
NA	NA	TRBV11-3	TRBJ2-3	TGTGCCAGCAGCTTAAGCAGCACAGATACGCAGTATTTT	CASSLSSTDTQYF
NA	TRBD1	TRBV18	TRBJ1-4	TGTGCCAGCTCACACCCACAGGGGGCGGCTAATGAAAAACTGTTTTTT	CASSHPQGAANEKLFF
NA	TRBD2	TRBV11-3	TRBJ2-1	TGTGCCAGCAGCTTAGGGGAAACTAGCGGGAGCAATGAGCAGTTCTTC	CASSLGETSGSNEQFF
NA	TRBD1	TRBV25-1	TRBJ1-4	TGTGCCAGCAGTGCCCAGGGGGCTAATGAAAAACTGTTTTTT	CASSAQGANEKLFF
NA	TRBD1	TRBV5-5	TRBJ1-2	TGTGCCAGCAGCTTGGGACAGGGGAGTTGGTATGGCTACACCTTC	CASSLGQGSWYGYTF
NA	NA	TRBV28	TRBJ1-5	TGTGCCAGCAGTTTTCCCCCGATAAACGGTCAGCCCCAGCATTTT	CASSFPPINGQPQHF
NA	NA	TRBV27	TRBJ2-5	TGTGCCAGCAGTTTTAACTTGGAGACCCAGTACTTC	CASSFNLETQYF
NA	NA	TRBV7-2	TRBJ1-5	TGTGCCAGCAGCTTAGCTGGGAGGAATAGCAATCAGCCCCAGCATTTT	CASSLAGRNSNQPQHF
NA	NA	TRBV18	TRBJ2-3	TGTGCCAGCTCACCAAGTTGGGGGGACACAGATACGCAGTATTTT	CASSPSWGDTDTQYF
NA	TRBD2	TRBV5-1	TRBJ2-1	TGCGCCAGCCGGGAGGTAAACTACAATGAGCAGTTCTTC	CASREVNYNEQFF
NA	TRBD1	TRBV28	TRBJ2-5	TGTGCCAGCAGTTCGCGACGGACAGGGATGGAGACCCAGTACTTC	CASSSRRTGMETQYF
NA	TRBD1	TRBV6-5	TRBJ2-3	TGTGCCAGCAACAGGGGAGATACGCAGTATTTT	CASNRGDTQYF
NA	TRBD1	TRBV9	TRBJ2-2	TGTGCCAGCAGCGGAGGACAGGGTCGGGCCGGGGAGCTGTTTTTT	CASSGGQGRAGELFF
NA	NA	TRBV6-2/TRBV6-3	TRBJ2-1	TGTGCCAGCAGTTACACTTATAAGAATGAGCAGTTCTTC	CASSYTYKNEQFF
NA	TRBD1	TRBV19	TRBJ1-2	TGTGCCAGTAGTATAGATCTGGACAGGGGTGATAACTATGGCTACACCTTC	CASSIDLDRGDNYGYTF
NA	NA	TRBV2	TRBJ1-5	TGTGCCAGCAGTTCCTTGGGCTTGGGCAATCAGCCCCAGCATTTT	CASSSLGLGNQPQHF
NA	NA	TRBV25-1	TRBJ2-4	TGTGCCAGCAGTGACCCTAGATTATCCAAAAACATTCAGTACTTC	CASSDPRLSKNIQYF
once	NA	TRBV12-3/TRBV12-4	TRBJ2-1	TGTGCCAGCAGTTTCTTGGGGCCTAATGAGCAGTTCTTC	CASSFLGPNEQFF
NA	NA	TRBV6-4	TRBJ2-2	TGTGCCAGCAGTGACAGACAGACAATGAACACCGGGGAGCTGTTTTTT	CASSDRQTMNTGELFF
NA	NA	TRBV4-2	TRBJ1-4	TGTGCCAGCAGCCAAGGAGGGCCGGGGTCCCTTGCAACTAATGAAAAACTGTTTTTT	CASSQGGPGSLATNEKLFF
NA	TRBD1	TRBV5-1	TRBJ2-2	TGCGCCAGCAGCTTCCGACAGGGGGTTTCCGGGGAGCTGTTTTTT	CASSFRQGVSGELFF
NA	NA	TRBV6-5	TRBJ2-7	TGTGCCAGCAGCCGGACATCCTTCTCCTACGAGCAGTACTTC	CASSRTSFSYEQYF
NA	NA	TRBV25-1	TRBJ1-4	TGTGCCAGCGGATCCCACAGGGCAACTAATGAAAAACTGTTTTTT	CASGSHRATNEKLFF
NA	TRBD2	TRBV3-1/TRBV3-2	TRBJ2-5	TGTGCCAGCAGCCAAGATCTGCAGCGGGGGGTGCAAGAGACCCAGTACTTC	CASSQDLQRGVQETQYF
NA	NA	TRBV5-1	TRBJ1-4	TGCGCCAGCAGCTTGGGCCAGGGAAAGGAAAAACTGTTTTTT	CASSLGQGKEKLFF
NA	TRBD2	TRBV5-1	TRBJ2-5	TGCGCCAGCAGCTTCGGCGGGGGGCGGGAAGAGACCCAGTACTTC	CASSFGGGREETQYF
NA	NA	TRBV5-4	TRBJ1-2	TGTGCCAGCTCGGACCGGACAGCCAGCTATGGCTACACCTTC	CASSDRTASYGYTF
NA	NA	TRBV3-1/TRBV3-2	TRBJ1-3	TGTGCCAGCAGCCAAGTGAGCGCGAGGGGAAACACCATATATTTT	CASSQVSARGNTIYF